Listed below are T cell receptor beta chains from one sample, sequenced in a study of CD8+CD57+ T cells in acquired aplastic anemia. MiXCR was run by TCRdb on the reads, yielding one entry per CDR3 protein. The data show about 110,000 distinct CDR3 sequences, around half seen once. The sample was sorted CD4+, CD8+, or CD8+CD57+ T cells (not recorded which) from PBMCs. All receptors come from a human donor in good health, serving as a control. CDR3s include the opening cysteine and the closing phenylalanine or tryptophan. D genes are given only for firm matches. Clone size is stated in some rows and not others, as once, few, many or a class when expanded.

d_call j_call v_call clone_size cdr3_aa cdr3_nt
TRBD1 TRBJ1-1 TRBV4-3 many CASSQHRGRTEAFF TGCGCCAGCAGCCAACACAGGGGGAGGACTGAAGCTTTCTTT
- TRBJ2-3 TRBV20-1 once CSARRGGSTDTQYF TGCAGTGCTAGGAGGGGGGGGAGCACAGATACGCAGTATTTT
- TRBJ1-6 TRBV5-6 - CASSLDAGPTLDSPLHF TGTGCCAGCAGCTTGGATGCGGGTCCTACGCTAGATTCACCCCTCCACTTT
- TRBJ2-2 TRBV7-2 - CASRPTGELFF TGTGCCAGCAGGCCCACCGGGGAGCTGTTTTTT
TRBD1 TRBJ1-2 TRBV6-1 many CAGRDRLANYGYTF TGTGCGGGTCGGGACAGGTTAGCTAACTATGGCTACACCTTC
- TRBJ2-3 TRBV29-1 - CSATVGTDTQYF TGCAGCGCAACGGTGGGCACAGATACGCAGTATTTT
- TRBJ1-1 TRBV25-1 - CASSPPRGGWTEAFF TGTGCCAGCAGCCCCCCCCGGGGGGGTTGGACTGAAGCTTTCTTT
- TRBJ2-7 TRBV7-9 - CASSLGGVQNEQYF TGTGCCAGCAGCTTAGGGGGGGTCCAAAACGAGCAGTACTTC
- TRBJ2-7 TRBV6-7 once CANYEQYF TGTGCCAACTACGAGCAGTACTTC
- TRBJ1-1 TRBV24-1 - CATSRDTEAFF TGTGCCACCAGTCGGGACACTGAAGCTTTCTTT
TRBD2 TRBJ2-1 TRBV9 - CASSRRTSGGNNEQFF TGTGCCAGCAGCCGGCGGACTAGCGGGGGAAACAATGAGCAGTTCTTC
- TRBJ1-2 TRBV13 many CASSQLKGLIYGYTF TGTGCCAGCAGCCAACTGAAGGGTCTCATCTATGGCTACACCTTC
TRBD1 TRBJ2-7 TRBV10-1 few CASSEGQGPYEQYF TGTGCCAGCAGTGAAGGACAGGGGCCCTACGAGCAGTACTTC
- TRBJ2-7 TRBV15 - CATSRGPAQGGRNEQYF TGTGCCACCAGCAGAGGACCCGCGCAGGGAGGTAGGAACGAGCAGTACTTC
TRBD1 TRBJ2-7 TRBV24-1 few CATSAKSRDRDEQYF TGTGCCACCAGTGCTAAATCCCGGGACAGGGACGAGCAGTACTTC
- TRBJ1-3 TRBV29-1 - CSVEAVQGGGNTIYF TGCAGCGTTGAAGCCGTCCAGGGAGGTGGAAACACCATATATTTT
- TRBJ2-3 TRBV7-7 few CASSRGEASTDTQYF TGTGCCAGCAGCAGAGGGGAGGCTAGCACAGATACGCAGTATTTT
- TRBJ2-2 TRBV7-9 - CASVSPTGELFF TGTGCCAGCGTCTCCCCCACCGGGGAGCTGTTTTTT
TRBD2 TRBJ2-7 TRBV7-6 - CTSSIGTSGAYEQYF TGTACCAGCAGCATTGGGACTAGCGGTGCCTACGAGCAGTACTTC
TRBD2 TRBJ2-7 TRBV25-1 - CASGVGGGSRDEQYF TGTGCCAGCGGCGTAGGCGGGGGGTCCCGGGACGAGCAGTACTTC
- TRBJ2-7 TRBV14 many CASSQDLYEQYF TGTGCCAGCAGCCAAGATCTCTACGAGCAGTACTTC
TRBD1 TRBJ1-4 TRBV2 few CASRGQVPNEKLFF TGTGCCAGCAGGGGACAGGTTCCTAATGAAAAACTGTTTTTT
- TRBJ2-1 TRBV7-8 - CASSSGRGTAGEQFF TGTGCCAGCAGCTCGGGACGGGGAACGGCTGGTGAGCAGTTCTTC
- TRBJ1-6 TRBV19 - CASSASTNSPLHF TGTGCCAGTAGTGCTTCGACGAATTCACCCCTCCACTTT
- TRBJ1-6 TRBV6-5 many CASSYSSGTPLHF TGTGCCAGCAGTTACTCGAGCGGGACACCCCTCCACTTT
TRBD1 TRBJ1-6 TRBV20-1 - CSARADRGENSPLHF TGCAGTGCTAGAGCCGACAGGGGGGAAAATTCACCCCTCCACTTT
- TRBJ2-7 TRBV10-3 few CAISPRGYEQYF TGTGCCATCAGCCCCAGGGGTTACGAGCAGTACTTC
TRBD2 TRBJ2-3 TRBV6-2/TRBV6-3 once CASSPERGAKKDTQCF TGTGCCAGCAGCCCAGAGCGGGGGGCGAAAAAAGATACGCAGTGTTTT
TRBD1 TRBJ2-2 TRBV25-1 few CASSDSGQGLTGELFF TGTGCCAGCAGTGACTCGGGACAGGGCCTTACCGGGGAGCTGTTTTTT
TRBD1 TRBJ2-5 TRBV7-2 - CASSPWTGKETQYF TGTGCCAGCAGCCCGTGGACAGGGAAAGAGACCCAGTACTTC
- TRBJ1-1 TRBV7-2 - CASSLVGSQGREAFF TGTGCCAGCAGCTTAGTAGGCAGTCAGGGGCGTGAAGCTTTCTTT
TRBD1 TRBJ2-4 TRBV6-1 - CASSETGTTKNIQYF TGTGCCAGCAGTGAGACAGGGACAACCAAAAACATTCAGTACTTC
- TRBJ2-5 TRBV7-2 - CASSFGGLETQYF TGTGCCAGCAGCTTTGGCGGGCTGGAGACCCAGTACTTC
- TRBJ1-2 TRBV20-1 few CSASVGMDGYTF TGCAGTGCTAGTGTCGGGATGGATGGCTACACCTTC
- TRBJ2-3 TRBV4-3 many CASSQDGGRRDTQYF TGCGCCAGCAGCCAAGATGGGGGGAGGAGGGATACGCAGTATTTT
TRBD1 TRBJ1-2 TRBV9 once CASSPPSQGDYGYTF TGTGCCAGCAGTCCGCCCTCACAGGGGGACTATGGCTACACCTTC
TRBD1 TRBJ2-5 TRBV29-1 - CSVRDRGWETQYF TGCAGCGTGAGGGACAGGGGTTGGGAGACCCAGTACTTC
- TRBJ2-7 TRBV7-6 few CASSWGGASPYEQYF TGTGCCAGCAGCTGGGGTGGGGCCAGTCCATACGAGCAGTACTTC
TRBD1 TRBJ2-7 TRBV10-3 many CASSESGQGIDEQYF TGTGCCAGCAGTGAGTCGGGACAGGGTATCGACGAGCAGTACTTC
TRBD1 TRBJ1-6 TRBV25-1 - CASSGGDRGNSPLHF TGTGCCAGCAGTGGGGGGGACAGGGGGAATTCACCCCTCCACTTT
- TRBJ2-3 TRBV5-1 - CASSLYGTTDTQYF TGCGCCAGCAGCTTGTACGGTACCACAGATACGCAGTATTTT
TRBD1 TRBJ1-5 TRBV10-3 - CAISTDRGNQPQHF TGTGCCATCAGCACGGACAGGGGCAATCAGCCCCAGCATTTT
- TRBJ1-2 TRBV2 - CASSVGQYGYTF TGTGCCAGCAGTGTCGGACAGTATGGCTACACCTTC
- TRBJ1-3 TRBV5-1 few CASSSGAGGLGNTIYF TGCGCCAGCAGCTCTGGCGCGGGGGGGCTAGGAAACACCATATATTTT
- TRBJ1-5 TRBV2 - CASSLQGGNQPQHF TGTGCCAGCAGTTTACAGGGTGGCAATCAGCCCCAGCATTTT
- TRBJ2-3 TRBV24-1 - CATSDPGADTQYF TGTGCCACCAGTGATCCAGGGGCAGATACGCAGTATTTT
TRBD2 TRBJ2-1 TRBV6-4 many CASSAAGTSSYNEQFF TGTGCCAGCAGTGCAGCCGGGACTAGCAGCTACAATGAGCAGTTCTTC
- TRBJ2-3 TRBV15 - CATSRDFHTQYF TGTGCCACCAGCAGAGATTTCCATACGCAGTATTTT
TRBD2 TRBJ2-1 TRBV29-1 - CSVVSGGAAYNEQFF TGCAGCGTAGTGAGCGGGGGGGCCGCGTACAATGAGCAGTTCTTC
- TRBJ2-5 TRBV25-1 few CASSLGQGGQEETQYF TGTGCCAGCAGCTTGGGGCAGGGGGGGCAGGAAGAGACCCAGTACTTC
- TRBJ1-6 TRBV25-1 medium-sized CASMRTSSYNSPLHF TGTGCCAGCATGAGAACGAGCTCCTATAATTCACCCCTCCACTTT
- TRBJ2-6 TRBV4-3 many CASSQVLTEVLGANVLTF TGCGCCAGCAGCCAAGTACTCACAGAGGTACTGGGGGCCAACGTCCTGACTTTC
TRBD1 TRBJ2-7 TRBV6-1 - CASSLTGDRDEQYF TGTGCCAGCAGCCTGACAGGGGATCGAGACGAGCAGTACTTC
- TRBJ2-7 TRBV3-1 many CASSRGPSYEQYF TGTGCCAGCAGCCGGGGACCGTCCTACGAGCAGTACTTC
- TRBJ2-7 TRBV10-3 many CAISEVQGGHMEQYF TGTGCCATCAGTGAAGTCCAGGGGGGGCATATGGAGCAGTACTTC
- TRBJ1-2 TRBV10-3 - CAKPSYGYTF TGTGCCAAACCGTCCTATGGCTACACCTTC
TRBD1 TRBJ1-4 TRBV6-1 - CASSQGEGGKLFF TGTGCCAGCTCACAGGGGGAGGGAGGAAAACTGTTTTTT
- TRBJ1-3 TRBV30 few CAGDSGNTIYF TGTGCCGGGGACTCTGGAAACACCATATATTTT
- TRBJ1-3 TRBV7-2 many CASIQPRAGNTIYF TGTGCCAGCATACAACCAAGAGCCGGAAACACCATATATTTT
- TRBJ1-5 TRBV28 - CASSFRIDGAGQPQHF TGTGCCAGCAGTTTCCGGATTGATGGGGCAGGGCAGCCCCAGCATTTT